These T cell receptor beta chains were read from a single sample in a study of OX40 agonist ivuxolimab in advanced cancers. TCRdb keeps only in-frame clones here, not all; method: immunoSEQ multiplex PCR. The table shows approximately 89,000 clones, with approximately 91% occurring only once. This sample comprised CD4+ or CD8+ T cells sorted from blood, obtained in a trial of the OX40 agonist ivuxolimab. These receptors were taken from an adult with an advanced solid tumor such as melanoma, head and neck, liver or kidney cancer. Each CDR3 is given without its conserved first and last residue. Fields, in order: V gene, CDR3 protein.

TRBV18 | ASSPLAPRGGSDTQY
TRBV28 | ASRTGTGLAGELF
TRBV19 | ASSDRGTNQETQY
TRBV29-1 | SVALQVGDTQY
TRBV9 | ASSARTGGAEQY
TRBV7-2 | ASSFQTGEQETQY
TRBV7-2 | ASSPVLSDTQY
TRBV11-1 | ASSLWRDSQVGEQF
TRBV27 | ASGGGGETQY
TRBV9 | ASSKAPNAGELF
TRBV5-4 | ASSFDRGRTEAF
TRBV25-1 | ASSVGSQPQH
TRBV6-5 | ASSYGQGEKLF
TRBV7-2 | ASSLRAGSTDTQY
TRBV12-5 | ASGSTGGGGGYT
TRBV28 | ASSFAGGAPHTYGYT
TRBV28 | ASSSPLTRAF
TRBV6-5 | ASSLLAGGEHEQY
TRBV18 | ASSPDIEAF
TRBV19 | ASSTGPNTGELF
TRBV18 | ASSPTGDPYGYT
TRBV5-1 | ASSLGGVGTDTQY
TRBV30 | AWKLWGRGRSNQPQH
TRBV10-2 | ASSDGIAGQQETQY
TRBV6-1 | ASSDISTSPNSYEQY
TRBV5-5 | ASSLEPINTEAF
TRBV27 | ASTPRDRGNTEAF
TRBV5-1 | ASSLAAAGSAYGYT
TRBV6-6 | ASSQQGSYNSPLH
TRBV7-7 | ASSLGSAGGPGETQY
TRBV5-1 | ASSLGDRGGSGANVLT
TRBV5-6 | ASSQMGGTNEKLF
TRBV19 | ASTTSRGDYGYT
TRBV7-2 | ASSLARGNTEAF
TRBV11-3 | ASSFNTGELF
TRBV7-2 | ASSLGNGNTEAF
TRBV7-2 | ASSLTSTGELF
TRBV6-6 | ASTSSGDTQY
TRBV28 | ASSRTFSQGADTQY
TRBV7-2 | ASIRQASMNTEAF
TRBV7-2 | ASSFRTTGSEAF
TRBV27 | ASQGLAGGGNEQF
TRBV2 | ASSGQGFNEQY
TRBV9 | ASSPPWGDRYNEQF
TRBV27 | ASSARASGNYEQY
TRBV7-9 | ASSPSRQGSGTGELF
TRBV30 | AWIPLTGSGELF
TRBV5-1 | ASSLRTSGGDTQY
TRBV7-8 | ASRQGLAGRWYEQY
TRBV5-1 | ASGVMGFTDTQY
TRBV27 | ASSSPGASSYEQY
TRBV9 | ASSVGVTPTDTQY
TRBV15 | ATSRDSGFNEKLF
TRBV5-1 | ASSLGNRVGTEAF
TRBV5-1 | ASSLGTSGPQGQF
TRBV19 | ASSRPQQF
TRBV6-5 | ASSLRGLAADEQF
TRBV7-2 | ASSVVGNYGYT
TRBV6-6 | ASSYRTGGDQPQH
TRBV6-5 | ASSDINLPQH